This TCR beta chain was retrieved from a study of T cell changes during pregnancy in multiple sclerosis. V was trimmed by 4 bases and J by 3 bases, leaving 6 bases between them. The germline gives CDR1 SQVTM, CDR2 ANQGSEA. CDR3 length: 11 amino acids. The method was immunoSEQ multiplex PCR; TCRdb's version includes in-frame clones alone and lacks a portion of them. In the table there are tens of thousands of clones, about 91% of which are singletons. This chain uses TRBV29-1 with TRBJ2-5, with a possible D match to TRBD1 (5 bases). Specimen: peripheral blood, collected after pregnancy. The TCR was taken from a female donor with multiple sclerosis, enrolled in a pregnancy study. In DNA form, the CDR3 reads TGCAGCGTTGGCAGGGAAGAGACCCAGTACTTC. Its protein product is CSVGREETQYF.